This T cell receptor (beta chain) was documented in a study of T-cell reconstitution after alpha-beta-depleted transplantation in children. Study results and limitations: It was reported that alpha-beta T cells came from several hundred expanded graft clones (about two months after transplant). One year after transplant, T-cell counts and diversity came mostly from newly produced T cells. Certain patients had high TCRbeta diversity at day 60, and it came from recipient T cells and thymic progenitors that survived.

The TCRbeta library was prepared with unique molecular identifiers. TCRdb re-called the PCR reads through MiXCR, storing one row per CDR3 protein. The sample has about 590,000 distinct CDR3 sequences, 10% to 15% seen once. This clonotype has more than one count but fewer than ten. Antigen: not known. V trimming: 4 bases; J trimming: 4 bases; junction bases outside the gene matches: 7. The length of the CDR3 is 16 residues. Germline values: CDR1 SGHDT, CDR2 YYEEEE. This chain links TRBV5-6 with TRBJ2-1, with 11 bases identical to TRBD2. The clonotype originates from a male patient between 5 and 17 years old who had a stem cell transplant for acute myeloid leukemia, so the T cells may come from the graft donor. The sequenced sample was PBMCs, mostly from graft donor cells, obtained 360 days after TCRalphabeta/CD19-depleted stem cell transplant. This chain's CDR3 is CASSPELAGAYNEQFF. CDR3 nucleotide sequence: TGTGCCAGCAGCCCTGAACTAGCGGGAGCTTACAATGAGCAGTTCTTC.